What follows are 18 T cell receptor beta chains derived from one specimen sequenced in a study of cytomegalovirus exposure and HLA in healthy donors. PCR employed 60 Vbeta and 13 Jbeta primers. Assay: immunoSEQ multiplex PCR; the TCRdb copy retains only in-frame clones and omits some. The sample lists 120,000 or so clones, under 80% occurring once. Source material: PBMCs. Receptors originate from a middle-aged man in good health and CMV-seropositive.

This clone has a handful of counts. The V gene is TRBV4-3, the J gene TRBJ1-3, with TRBD1 matching over 7 bases. J gave up 3 bases and V 0 bases, and 8 bases lay outside the gene matches. The CDR3 spans 17 residues. Germline values: CDR1 LGHNA, CDR2 YSLEER. CDR3 in amino acids: CASSQDFVGQDGNTIYF. The DNA of the CDR3 is TGCGCCAGCAGCCAAGATTTTGTAGGACAGGATGGAAACACCATATATTTT.

V is TRBV28 and J is TRBJ2-1; possible D gene TRBD1, 6 bases. The V end was cut by 4 bases, the J end by 9 bases, with 16 bases between. The CDR3 contains 14 residues. The germline V gene encodes CDR1 MDHEN and CDR2 SYDVKM. CDR3 amino acids: CASSYRTAPGEQFF. The CDR3 nucleotides read TGTGCCAGCAGTTACCGGACAGCCCCCGGTGAGCAGTTCTTC.

This rearrangement joins TRBV6-4 to TRBJ1-6; D might be TRBD1 (6 bases). Trimming removed 5 bases from V and 6 bases from J, with 14 bases in between. Germline V CDR1 and CDR2: MRHNA, SNTAGT. This CDR3 is 15 amino acids long. The CDR3 nucleotides are TGTGCCAGCAGTACGACCAGGGGTGGTAATTCACCCCTCCACTTT. This gives the protein CASSTTRGGNSPLHF.

This chain connects TRBV5-1 to TRBJ2-5, with D possibly TRBD2 on 6 matching bases. The V gene's germline CDR1 is SGHRS and CDR2 YFSETQ. Trimming cost V 0 bases and J 5 bases, with 11 bases left between them. This CDR3 is 14 amino acids long. CDR3 loop: CASSLGSSVETQYF. CDR3 nucleotide sequence: TGCGCCAGCAGCTTGGGGTCTAGCGTTGAGACCCAGTACTTC. The entire variable domain, with the rest obtained from reference TRBV5-1 and TRBJ2-5, is as follows: KAGVTQTPRYLIKTRGQQVTLSCSPISGHRSVSWYQQTPGQGLQFLFEYFSETQRNKGNFPGRFSGRQFSNSRSEMNVSTLELGDSALYLCASSLGSSVETQYFGPGTRLLVL.

This clone was counted a few times. The chain is built from TRBV5-1 and TRBJ2-1, with D perhaps matching TRBD2 (6 bases). V was trimmed by 7 bases and J by 6 bases, leaving 20 bases between them. Germline V CDR1 and CDR2: SGHRS, YFSETQ. The CDR3 has 15 residues. CDR3 protein: CASGLGGVAGNEQFF. CDR3 DNA sequence: TGCGCCAGCGGCCTTGGAGGGGTAGCTGGCAATGAGCAGTTCTTC.

The chain joins TRBV6-5 to TRBJ2-1; TRBD2 agrees at 10 bases. The germline V gene encodes CDR1 MNHEY and CDR2 SVGAGI. The CDR3 has 14 residues. Trimming at V came to 1 base and at J to 12 bases, leaving 6 bases not matched to a gene. In DNA, the CDR3 is TGTGCCAGCAGTTACTATTCTAGCGGGGGCGGGCAGTTCTTC. This gives the protein CASSYYSSGGGQFF.

The chain couples TRBV11-2 to TRBJ2-1; D gene uncertain. This CDR3 has 12 residues. V was cut by 1 base and J by 14 bases, with 12 bases left in between. CDR1 and CDR2 from the germline V gene are SGHAT and FQNNGV. CDR3 nucleotide sequence: TGTGCCAGCAGCTTAGGAGTCCCGCTTGAGTTCTTC. It is translated as CASSLGVPLEFF.

The rearrangement links TRBV23-1 to TRBJ2-1, with 7 bases that match TRBD2. TRBV23-1 carries the ORF label, with uncertain function. J gave up 2 bases and V 1 base, and 8 bases lay outside the gene matches. The length of the CDR3 is 17 residues. The CDR3 nucleotides are TGCGCCAGCAGTCAATGGAGGGAGGGGCCAACCTACAATGAGCAGTTCTTC. It encodes CASSQWREGPTYNEQFF.

The chain has TRBV18 and TRBJ2-1; a weak D match, TRBD1 (6 bases). The germline V and J ends were trimmed by 2 bases and 0 bases, with 11 bases remaining between them. The germline V gene encodes CDR1 KGHSH and CDR2 LQKENI. There are 16 residues in the CDR3. CDR3 bases: TGTGCCAGCTCACCAAACAGGGCAAGCTCCTACAATGAGCAGTTCTTC. Translation gives CASSPNRASSYNEQFF.

J is TRBJ2-7 and V is TRBV7-9, with a possible D match to TRBD1 (5 bases). V lost 6 bases, J lost 0 bases, and 18 bases lay in between. Germline loops: CDR1 SEHNR, CDR2 FQNEAQ (reference sequence). The CDR3 loop spans 16 amino acids. The CDR3 loop reads CASSSLKGALSYEQYF. DNA of the CDR3: TGTGCCAGCAGTTCTCTCAAAGGGGCGCTCTCCTACGAGCAGTACTTC.

This sequence joins TRBV14 and TRBJ2-7; 12 positions match TRBD1. The junction had 8 bases not matched to a gene; V was cut back by 4 bases and J by 7 bases. This CDR3 has 15 amino acids. Germline V gene sequence: CDR1 SGHDN, CDR2 FVKESK. The CDR3 sequence: CASSPLGTGGEEQYF. The CDR3 nucleotides read TGTGCCAGCAGCCCCTTAGGGACAGGGGGCGAGGAGCAGTACTTC.

V and J are TRBV2 and TRBJ1-1, with 9 bases lining up with TRBD1. CDR3 size: 16 residues. Germline V gives CDR1 SNHLY, CDR2 FYNNEI. J gave up 5 bases and V 4 bases, and 11 bases lay outside the gene matches. CDR3 amino acids: CASSGARGQGETEAFF. CDR3 bases: TGTGCCAGCAGTGGGGCTCGGGGACAGGGAGAAACTGAAGCTTTCTTT.

CDR3 nucleotide sequence: TGCGCCAGCAGCTTGTCGACACAGGGAGATAGCAATCAGCCCCAGCATTTT. This translates into CASSLSTQGDSNQPQHF. V gene TRBV5-1 combines with J gene TRBJ1-5, with a weak D call TRBD1 (6 bases). The germline V gene has CDR1 SGHRS and CDR2 YFSETQ. CDR3 length: 17 residues. The V end lost 1 base, the J end lost 0 bases, and 14 bases lay between the germline ends. The full variable domain, rest sourced from reference TRBV5-1 and TRBJ1-5, is KAGVTQTPRYLIKTRGQQVTLSCSPISGHRSVSWYQQTPGQGLQFLFEYFSETQRNKGNFPGRFSGRQFSNSRSEMNVSTLELGDSALYLCASSLSTQGDSNQPQHFGDGTRLSIL.

This clone was detected a few times. The rearrangement joins TRBV7-8 to TRBJ2-3; TRBD1 matches at 7 bases. CDR1 is SGHVS, CDR2 FQNEAQ, per germline. This CDR3 is 17 amino acids long. Losses at the gene ends were 1 base for V and 2 bases for J; bases not matched to a gene: 9. The CDR3 DNA follows: TGTGCCAGCAGCTTAGAGACTACAGGGGCTTACACAGATACGCAGTATTTT. Translating gives CASSLETTGAYTDTQYF.

There are a few counts of this clone. The chain carries TRBV6-6 and TRBJ1-1, with D perhaps TRBD1 (6 bases). Looked up from germline, CDR1 is MNHNY and CDR2 is SVGAGI (reference sequence). With 0 bases removed from V and 11 bases from J, the gap between germline ends came to 13 bases. The CDR3 is 13 amino acids. CDR3 nucleotides: TGTGCCAGCAGTTACTCAGGGGGACACGGGGCTTTCTTT. It codes for CASSYSGGHGAFF.

The chain couples TRBV6-5 to TRBJ1-2; no clear D gene. Germline loops: CDR1 MNHEY, CDR2 SVGAGI. V lost 0 bases to trimming and J lost 1 base, with 6 bases between them. There are 14 residues in the CDR3. The CDR3 bases are TGTGCCAGCAGTTACTCGCAGGATAACTATGGCTACACCTTC. This sequence encodes CASSYSQDNYGYTF.

This chain joins TRBV4-2 and TRBJ2-3; the match to TRBD2 covers 9 bases. CDR3 length equals 16 residues. Germline-derived CDR1 and CDR2 are LGHNA and YNFKEQ. V lost 0 bases and J lost 4; bases outside the gene matches: 5. CDR3 residues: CASSQDSRGGPDTQYF. CDR3 coding DNA: TGTGCCAGCAGCCAAGATTCGCGGGGGGGCCCAGATACGCAGTATTTT.

The chain combines TRBV27 with TRBJ1-1; D is possibly TRBD1 (6 bases). V dropped 6 bases and J dropped 8 bases, with 16 bases sitting between them. The germline V gene has CDR1 MNHEY and CDR2 SMNVEV (reference sequence). The CDR3 runs to 13 residues. The CDR3 DNA follows: TGTGCCAGCAGGGACACCGGGACATGGGAAGCTTTCTTT. It specifies CASRDTGTWEAFF.